Listed here are 8 T cell receptor beta chains from one sample, sequenced in a study of OX40 agonist ivuxolimab in advanced cancers. The method behind the library was the immunoSEQ multiplex PCR assay. TCRdb re-hosts the immuneACCESS table, in-frame sequences only. Its copies lack some clones; in the studies checked, an unresolved V gene accounts for under half of them, and the cause for the rest is not known. The sample table records some 97,000 clones; 91% of these occur just once. The ten largest make up approximately 0.55% of the sample. Sequences were derived from CD4+ or CD8+ T cells sorted from blood, sampled in a trial of the OX40 agonist ivuxolimab. Source of these receptors: an adult with an advanced solid tumor such as melanoma, head and neck, liver or kidney cancer.

This clone was detected only a few times. The chain joins TRBV25-1 to TRBJ2-5; 9 bases match TRBD1. This CDR3 contains 14 residues. V shed 9 bases, J shed 4 bases, and the junction held 9 bases outside the gene matches. Germline CDR1 is MGHDK and CDR2 is SYGVNS. The DNA of the CDR3 is TGTGCCAGTGAGGTAACACAGGGGGCAGAGACCCAGTACTTC. It specifies CASEVTQGAETQYF.

The chain is built from TRBV10-3 and TRBJ1-1, with 9 bases matching TRBD1. V was clipped by 4 bases and J by 5 bases; unmatched bases: 8. Germline CDR1 ENHRY, CDR2 SYGVKD. CDR3 length: 15 residues. CDR3 coding DNA: TGTGCCATCAGTGGTACCGGGACAGGGTTGACTGAAGCTTTCTTT. Translation gives CAISGTGTGLTEAFF.

The chain is built from TRBV29-1 and TRBJ1-1, with 7 bases fitting TRBD1. This CDR3 has 12 residues. V gave up 7 bases and J gave up 4 bases; unmatched junction bases: 6. Germline-derived CDR1 and CDR2 are SQVTM and ANQGSEA. The CDR3 sequence: CSAQTGLTEAFF. The CDR3 region has the DNA TGCAGCGCGCAGACAGGGCTCACTGAAGCTTTCTTT.

The gene calls are TRBV6-6 and TRBJ2-5, with no clear D. The CDR3 contains 12 residues. In germline, CDR1 is MNHNY, CDR2 SVGAGI (reference sequence). Trimming stripped 7 bases from V and 1 base from J, with 7 bases between. The CDR3 reads CASTNPQETQYF. DNA for the CDR3: TGTGCCAGCACCAACCCCCAAGAGACCCAGTACTTC.

The chain links TRBV29-1 to TRBJ1-1; perhaps TRBD1 as D (5 bases). CDR3 length: 12 residues. Germline loops: CDR1 SQVTM, CDR2 ANQGSEA. The germline V and J ends were trimmed by 3 bases and 9 bases, with 14 bases remaining between them. The CDR3 loop reads CSVDGTSSQAFF. In DNA form, the CDR3 reads TGCAGCGTTGACGGGACCAGCTCCCAAGCTTTCTTT.

The CDR3 nucleotides read TGTGCCAGCAGTTACTCGTTGGCGGAGACCCAGTACTTC. Protein product: CASSYSLAETQYF. The chain combines TRBV6-6 with TRBJ2-5; D unclear. V was pared by 0 bases and J by 5 bases, with 7 bases between. Germline-derived CDR1 and CDR2 are MNHNY and SVGAGI (reference sequence). This CDR3 is built from 13 residues.

This rearrangement joins TRBV18 to TRBJ2-5; 7 nucleotides align to TRBD2. This CDR3 contains 15 residues. V trimming: 4 bases; J trimming: 0 bases; junction bases outside the gene matches: 5. Germline CDR1 is KGHSH and CDR2 is LQKENI. In DNA form, the CDR3 reads TGTGCCAGCTCACTGAGCGGGATGAACCAAGAGACCCAGTACTTC. Protein sequence: CASSLSGMNQETQYF.

This clone was observed once. The genes are TRBV6-5 and TRBJ1-1; no clear D. CDR1 is MNHEY and CDR2 is SVGAGI in the germline V gene. The CDR3 length is 11 residues. Trimming removed 5 bases at V and 5 bases at J, with 6 bases between. CDR3 in DNA: TGTGCCAGCAGTCGGTCTACTGAAGCTTTCTTT. It specifies CASSRSTEAFF.